The 10 T cell receptor beta chains presented below share a single source sample, sequenced in a study of ipilimumab plus nivolumab after autologous stem cell transplantation. TCRdb keeps only in-frame clones here, not all; method: immunoSEQ multiplex PCR. This table has approximately 80,000 clones, under 85% appearing once. The source material was PBMCs, sampled in a trial of ipilimumab plus nivolumab as post-transplant consolidation. The receptors come from a male donor with diffuse large B-cell lymphoma.

This clone was seen once. The chain has TRBV5-1 and TRBJ2-3; the match to TRBD2 covers 7 bases. This CDR3 is built from 16 residues. V shed 5 bases and J 0 bases; nucleotides not matched to a gene: 9. The V gene's germline CDR1 is SGHRS and CDR2 YFSETQ. The CDR3 protein is CASRNRAGSSTDTQYF. DNA of the CDR3: TGCGCCAGCAGGAACCGAGCGGGGTCTAGCACAGATACGCAGTATTTT.

The gene calls are TRBV12-5 and TRBJ2-3; perhaps TRBD1 as D (5 bases). CDR1 and CDR2 from the germline V gene are LGHNT and FRNRAP. This CDR3 comprises 13 residues. With 3 bases removed from V and 3 bases from J, the gap between germline ends came to 7 bases. The CDR3: CASGLGVTDTQYF. The DNA of the CDR3 is TGTGCTAGTGGTTTAGGGGTAACAGATACGCAGTATTTT.

CDR3 nucleotides: TGTGCCAGCAGTCGGGATGTCGGCTATGGCTACACCTTC. It encodes CASSRDVGYGYTF. The chain combines TRBV5-8 with TRBJ1-2; D call uncertain. Trimming pared 5 bases from V and 4 bases from J, leaving 12 bases between. The CDR3 extends over 13 amino acids. The germline CDR1 and CDR2 sequences are SGHTS and YDEGEE.

V usage is TRBV27 and J usage is TRBJ1-1; tentatively, D is TRBD1 (6 bases). This CDR3 is 17 amino acids long. The V end was cut by 6 bases, the J end by 0 bases, with 20 bases between. Germline V lookup: CDR1 MNHEY, CDR2 SMNVEV (reference sequence). CDR3 bases: TGTGCCAGCAGCCCGGGGGCAAGGGGAAACTTGAACACTGAAGCTTTCTTT. Translating gives CASSPGARGNLNTEAFF.

V usage is TRBV27 and J usage is TRBJ2-3; D is undetermined. This CDR3 comprises 15 residues. Germline values: CDR1 MNHEY, CDR2 SMNVEV (reference sequence). Trimming took off 6 bases at V and 0 bases at J, with 13 bases between the two ends. CDR3 loop: CASSLERKSTDTQYF. The CDR3 region has the DNA TGTGCCAGCAGCCTCGAAAGGAAAAGCACAGATACGCAGTATTTT.

This chain connects TRBV27 to TRBJ2-5; TRBD1 aligns across 9 bases. CDR1 is MNHEY and CDR2 is SMNVEV in the germline V gene (reference sequence). The junction had 9 bases not matched to a gene; V was cut back by 7 bases and J by 3 bases. The CDR3 contains 15 residues. In nucleotides, the CDR3 is TGTGCCAGCACCCGGCTGGGACAGGGTAAAGAGACCCAGTACTTC. Protein sequence: CASTRLGQGKETQYF.

This rearrangement joins TRBV9 to TRBJ1-1; possibly TRBD1 for D (5 bases). The CDR3 is made up of 14 amino acids. The germline gives CDR1 SGDLS, CDR2 YYNGEE. V dropped 0 bases and J dropped 8 bases, with 14 bases sitting between them. CDR3 in amino acids: CASSVVGESGEAFF. CDR3 DNA: TGTGCCAGCAGCGTAGTAGGGGAATCAGGGGAAGCTTTCTTT.

This clone was recorded only once. The rearrangement links TRBV6-4 to TRBJ2-1; D assignment may be TRBD1 or TRBD2 (5 bases each). CDR1 and CDR2 from the germline V gene are MRHNA and SNTAGT. V was shortened by 0 bases and J by 7 bases, with 10 bases between the two germline ends. The CDR3 loop spans 14 amino acids. For the CDR3, the DNA is TGTGCCAGCAGTGACTCGTGGGGGAGTAATGAGCAGTTCTTC. It codes for CASSDSWGSNEQFF.

About this clone: The CDR3 does not end in the conserved phenylalanine or tryptophan, so this is likely a read error. The chain joins TRBV2 to TRBJ1-3; D remains unclear. Germline V lookup: CDR1 SNHLY, CDR2 FYNNEI. Trimming pared 4 bases from V and 1 base from J, leaving 11 bases between. The CDR3 has 15 residues. CDR3 DNA sequence: TGTGCCAGCAGTGTTGACAAAAATTCTGGAAACACCATATATCTT. It translates to CASSVDKNSGNTIYL.

Concerning this clone: The junction does not match germline at one end; this may be a read error. The chain employs TRBV5-6 and TRBJ1-2; a possible D gene is TRBD1 (6 bases). The CDR3 spans 13 residues. CDR1 SGHDT and CDR2 YYEEEE come from the germline V gene. The CDR3: CAGSPTGNYGYTF. CDR3 bases: TGTGCCGGCAGCCCGACAGGAAACTATGGCTACACCTTC.